The 5 T cell receptor beta chains given below trace back to one sample, sequenced in a study of PD-1 blockade in classical Hodgkin lymphoma. Specified time point: cycle 4 day 1 (C4D1), after less than 7 weeks of nivolumab. All trial patients relapsed after autologous stem cell transplantation. Isolation of CD4+ T cells from thawed PBMCs was performed by magnetic negative selection. The repertoire was sequenced with immunoSEQ multiplex PCR; TCRdb's copy has only in-frame clones and lacks some. The table lists 30,000 to 40,000 clones, roughly 92% of them singletons. Sequencing was performed on CD4+ T cells from blood, taken before the fourth cycle of nivolumab. All receptors come from a human donor with classical Hodgkin lymphoma.

This chain joins TRBV28 and TRBJ1-5; possibly TRBD1 for D (5 bases). This CDR3 is 11 amino acids long. Germline V CDR1 and CDR2: MDHEN, SYDVKM. The ends were cut back, 7 bases at V and 6 bases at J, with 7 bases in the middle. The CDR3 region has the DNA TGTGCCAGCATGGGGGGTCAGCCCCAGCATTTT. Translated, it gives CASMGGQPQHF.

The rearrangement joins TRBV11-2 to TRBJ1-4; no firm D call. The germline CDR1 and CDR2 sequences are SGHAT and FQNNGV. V was shortened by 6 bases and J by 3 bases, with 14 bases between the two germline ends. This CDR3 is 15 amino acids long. In DNA, the CDR3 is TGTGCCAGCAGTCTGGTGAGGTCTTCTAATGAAAAACTGTTTTTT. Its protein is CASSLVRSSNEKLFF.

This chain links TRBV28 with TRBJ1-1; TRBD1 matches 10 bases. Germline trimming cut 5 bases from V and 0 bases from J; bases unmatched to any gene: 12. The CDR3 has 18 residues. The germline CDR1 and CDR2 sequences are MDHEN and SYDVKM. CDR3 amino acids: CASSGLTGGFPMNTEAFF. CDR3 coding DNA: TGTGCCAGCAGTGGCCTGACAGGGGGCTTTCCGATGAACACTGAAGCTTTCTTT.

The chain carries TRBV2 and TRBJ2-1; tentatively, D is TRBD1 or TRBD2 (5 bases each). V lost 3 bases and J lost 0, with 12 bases in between. CDR3 length equals 16 residues. Germline V gene lookup returns CDR1 SNHLY and CDR2 FYNNEI. The DNA of the CDR3 is TGTGCCAGCAGTGATGTGGGACGGGGCTCCTACAATGAGCAGTTCTTC. Amino acids: CASSDVGRGSYNEQFF.

The rearrangement uses TRBV5-8 and TRBJ2-7; possible D gene TRBD1, 6 bases. Germline V gene data show CDR1 as SGHTS and CDR2 as YDEGEE. The CDR3 totals 14 residues. Trimming took 5 bases from V and 3 from J, leaving 15 bases between them. The chain's CDR3 is CASSWGPGNYEQYF. The DNA of the CDR3 is TGTGCCAGCAGTTGGGGGCCTGGAAACTACGAGCAGTACTTC.